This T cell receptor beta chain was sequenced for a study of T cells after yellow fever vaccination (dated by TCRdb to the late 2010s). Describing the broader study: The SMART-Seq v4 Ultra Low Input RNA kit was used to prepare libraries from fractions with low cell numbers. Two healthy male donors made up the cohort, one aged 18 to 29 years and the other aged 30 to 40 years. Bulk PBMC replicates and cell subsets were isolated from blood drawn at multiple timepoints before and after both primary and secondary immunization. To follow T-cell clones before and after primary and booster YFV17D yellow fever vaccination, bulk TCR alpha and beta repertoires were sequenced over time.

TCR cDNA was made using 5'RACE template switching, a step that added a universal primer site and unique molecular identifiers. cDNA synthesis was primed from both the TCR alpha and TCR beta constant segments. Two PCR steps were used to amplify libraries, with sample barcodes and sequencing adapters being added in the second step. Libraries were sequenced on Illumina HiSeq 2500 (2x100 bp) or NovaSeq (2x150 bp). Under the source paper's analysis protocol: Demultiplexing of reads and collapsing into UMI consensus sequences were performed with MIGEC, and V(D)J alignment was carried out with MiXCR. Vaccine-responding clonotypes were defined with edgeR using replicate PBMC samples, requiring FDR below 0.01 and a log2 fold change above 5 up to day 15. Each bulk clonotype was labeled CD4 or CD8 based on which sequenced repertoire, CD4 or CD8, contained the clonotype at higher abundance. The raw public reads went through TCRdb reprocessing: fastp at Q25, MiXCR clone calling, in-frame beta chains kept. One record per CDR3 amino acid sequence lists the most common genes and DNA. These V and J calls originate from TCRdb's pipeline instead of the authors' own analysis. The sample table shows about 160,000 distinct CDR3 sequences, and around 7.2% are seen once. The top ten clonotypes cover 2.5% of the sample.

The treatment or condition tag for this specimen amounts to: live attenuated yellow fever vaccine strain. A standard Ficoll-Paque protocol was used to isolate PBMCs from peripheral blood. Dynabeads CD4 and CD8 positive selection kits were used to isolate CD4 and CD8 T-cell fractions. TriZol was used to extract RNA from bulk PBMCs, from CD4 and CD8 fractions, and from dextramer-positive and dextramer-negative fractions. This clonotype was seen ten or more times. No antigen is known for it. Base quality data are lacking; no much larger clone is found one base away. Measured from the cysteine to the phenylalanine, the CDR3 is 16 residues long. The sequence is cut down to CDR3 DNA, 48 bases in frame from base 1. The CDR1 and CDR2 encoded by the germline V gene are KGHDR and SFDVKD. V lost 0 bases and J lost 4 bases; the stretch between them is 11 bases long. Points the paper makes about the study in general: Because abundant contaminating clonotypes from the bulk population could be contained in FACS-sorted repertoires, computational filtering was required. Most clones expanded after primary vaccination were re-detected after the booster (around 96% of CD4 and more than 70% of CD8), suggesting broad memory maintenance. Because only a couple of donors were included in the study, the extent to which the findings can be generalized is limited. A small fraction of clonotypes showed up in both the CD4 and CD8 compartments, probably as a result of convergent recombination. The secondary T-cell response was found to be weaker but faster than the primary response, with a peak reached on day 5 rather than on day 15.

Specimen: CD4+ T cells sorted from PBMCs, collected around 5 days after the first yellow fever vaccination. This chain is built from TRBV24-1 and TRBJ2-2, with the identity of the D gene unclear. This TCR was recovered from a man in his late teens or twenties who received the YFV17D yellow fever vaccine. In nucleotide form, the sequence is TGTGCCACCAGTGATTTGCTCGGCAGAGGCACCGGGGAGCTGTTTTTT. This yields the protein CATSDLLGRGTGELFF.